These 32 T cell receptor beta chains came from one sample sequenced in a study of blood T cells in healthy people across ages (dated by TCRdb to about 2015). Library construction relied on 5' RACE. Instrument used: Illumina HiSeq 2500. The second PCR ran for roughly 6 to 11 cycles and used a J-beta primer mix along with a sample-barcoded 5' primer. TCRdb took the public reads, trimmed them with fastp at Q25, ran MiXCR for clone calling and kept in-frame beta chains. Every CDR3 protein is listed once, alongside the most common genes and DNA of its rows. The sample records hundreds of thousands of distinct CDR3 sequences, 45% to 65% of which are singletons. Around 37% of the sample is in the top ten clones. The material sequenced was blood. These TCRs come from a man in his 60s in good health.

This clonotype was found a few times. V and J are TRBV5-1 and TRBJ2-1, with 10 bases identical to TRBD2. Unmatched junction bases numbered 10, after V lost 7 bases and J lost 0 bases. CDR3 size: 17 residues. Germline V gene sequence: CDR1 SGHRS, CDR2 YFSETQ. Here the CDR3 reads CASYQSSGGRSYNEQFF. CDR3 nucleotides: TGCGCCAGCTACCAATCTAGCGGGGGCCGCTCCTACAATGAGCAGTTCTTC.

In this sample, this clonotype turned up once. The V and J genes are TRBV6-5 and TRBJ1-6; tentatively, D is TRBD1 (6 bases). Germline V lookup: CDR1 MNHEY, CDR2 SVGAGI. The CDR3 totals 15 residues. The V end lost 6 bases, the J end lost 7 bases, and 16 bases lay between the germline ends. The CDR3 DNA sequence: TGTGCCAGCAGCCCGACCACAGGGAGAAATTCACCCCTCCACTTT. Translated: CASSPTTGRNSPLHF.

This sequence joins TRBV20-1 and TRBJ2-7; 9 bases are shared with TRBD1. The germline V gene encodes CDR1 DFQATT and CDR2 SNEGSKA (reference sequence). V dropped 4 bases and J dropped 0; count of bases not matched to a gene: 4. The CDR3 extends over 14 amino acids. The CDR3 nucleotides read TGCAGTGCTAAAGGACAGGGGACCTCCTACGAGCAGTACTTC. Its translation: CSAKGQGTSYEQYF.

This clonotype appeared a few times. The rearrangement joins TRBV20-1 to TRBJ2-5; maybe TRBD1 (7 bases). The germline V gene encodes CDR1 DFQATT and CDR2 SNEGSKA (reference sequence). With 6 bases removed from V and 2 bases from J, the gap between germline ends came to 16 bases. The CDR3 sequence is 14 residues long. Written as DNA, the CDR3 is TGCAGTGCCGGGGGACAGACTCGGCAAGAGACCCAGTACTTC. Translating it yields CSAGGQTRQETQYF.

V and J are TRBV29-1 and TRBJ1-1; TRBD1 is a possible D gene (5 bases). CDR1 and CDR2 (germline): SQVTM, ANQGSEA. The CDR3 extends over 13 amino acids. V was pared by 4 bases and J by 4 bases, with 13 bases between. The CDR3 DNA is TGCAGCGTTGGCTCAGGGAGCGGCACTGAAGCTTTCTTT. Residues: CSVGSGSGTEAFF.

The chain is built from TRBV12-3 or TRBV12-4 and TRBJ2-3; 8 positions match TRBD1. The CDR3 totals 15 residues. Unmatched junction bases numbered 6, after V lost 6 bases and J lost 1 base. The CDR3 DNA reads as TGTGCCAGCAGACCAACCAGGGGGCGCACAGATACGCAGTATTTT. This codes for CASRPTRGRTDTQYF.

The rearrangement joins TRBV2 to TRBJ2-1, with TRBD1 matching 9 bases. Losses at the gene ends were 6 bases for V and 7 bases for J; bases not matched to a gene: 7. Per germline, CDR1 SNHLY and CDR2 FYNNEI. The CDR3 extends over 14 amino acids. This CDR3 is CASSGTGNMNEQFF. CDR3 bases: TGTGCCAGCAGCGGGACAGGGAATATGAATGAGCAGTTCTTC.

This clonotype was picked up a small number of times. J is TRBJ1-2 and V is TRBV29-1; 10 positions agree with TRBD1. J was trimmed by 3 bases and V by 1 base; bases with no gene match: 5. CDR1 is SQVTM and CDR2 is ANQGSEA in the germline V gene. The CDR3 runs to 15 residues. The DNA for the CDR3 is TGCAGCGTTGAAGTCGGACAGGGGGATTACTATGGCTACACCTTC. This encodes CSVEVGQGDYYGYTF.

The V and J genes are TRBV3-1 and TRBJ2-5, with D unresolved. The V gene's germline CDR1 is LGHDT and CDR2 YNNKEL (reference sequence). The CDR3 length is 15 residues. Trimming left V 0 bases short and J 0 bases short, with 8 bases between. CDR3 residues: CASSQDTTYQETQYF. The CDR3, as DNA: TGTGCCAGCAGCCAAGACACGACTTACCAAGAGACCCAGTACTTC.

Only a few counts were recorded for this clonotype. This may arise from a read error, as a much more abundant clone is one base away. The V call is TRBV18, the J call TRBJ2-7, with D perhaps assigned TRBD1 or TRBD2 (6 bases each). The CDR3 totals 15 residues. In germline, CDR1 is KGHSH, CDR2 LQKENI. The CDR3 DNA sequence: TGTGCCAGCTCACCAGTAAAGGGGGGAATCTACGGGCAGTACTTC. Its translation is CASSPVKGGIYGQYF.

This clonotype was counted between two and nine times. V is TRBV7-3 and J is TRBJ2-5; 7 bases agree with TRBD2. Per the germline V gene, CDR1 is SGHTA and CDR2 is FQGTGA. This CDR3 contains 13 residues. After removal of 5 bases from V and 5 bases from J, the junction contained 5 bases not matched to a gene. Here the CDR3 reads CASSVREGETQYF. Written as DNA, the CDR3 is TGTGCCAGCAGCGTAAGGGAGGGGGAGACCCAGTACTTC. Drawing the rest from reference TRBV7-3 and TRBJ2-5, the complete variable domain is GAGVSQTPSNKVTEKGKYVELRCDPISGHTALYWYRQSLGQGPEFLIYFQGTGAADDSGLPNDRFFAVRPEGSVSTLKIQRTERGDSAVYLCASSVREGETQYFGPGTRLLVL.

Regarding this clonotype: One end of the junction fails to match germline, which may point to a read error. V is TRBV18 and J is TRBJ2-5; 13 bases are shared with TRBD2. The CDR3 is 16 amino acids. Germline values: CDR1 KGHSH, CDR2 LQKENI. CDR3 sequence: CASSPPGLAGVGEQYF. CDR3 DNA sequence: TGTGCCAGCTCGCCACCAGGACTAGCGGGGGTAGGAGAGCAGTACTTC.

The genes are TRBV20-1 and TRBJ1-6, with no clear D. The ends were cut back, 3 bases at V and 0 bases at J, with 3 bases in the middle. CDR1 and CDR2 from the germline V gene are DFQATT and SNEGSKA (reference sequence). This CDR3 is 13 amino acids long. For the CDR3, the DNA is TGCAGTGCTAGGAACTCCTATAATTCACCCCTCCACTTT. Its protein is CSARNSYNSPLHF.

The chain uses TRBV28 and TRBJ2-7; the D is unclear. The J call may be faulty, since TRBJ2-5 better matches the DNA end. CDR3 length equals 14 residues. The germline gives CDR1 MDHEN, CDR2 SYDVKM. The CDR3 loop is CASSLSAEPETQYF. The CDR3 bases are TGTGCCAGCAGTTTGTCGGCGGAGCCGGAGACCCAGTACTTC.

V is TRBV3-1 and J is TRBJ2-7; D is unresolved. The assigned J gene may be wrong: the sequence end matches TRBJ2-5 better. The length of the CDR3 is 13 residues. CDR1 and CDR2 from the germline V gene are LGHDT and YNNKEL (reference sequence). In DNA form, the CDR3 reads TGTGCCAGCAGCCAAGATAGGCCCGAGACCCAGTACTTC. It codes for CASSQDRPETQYF.

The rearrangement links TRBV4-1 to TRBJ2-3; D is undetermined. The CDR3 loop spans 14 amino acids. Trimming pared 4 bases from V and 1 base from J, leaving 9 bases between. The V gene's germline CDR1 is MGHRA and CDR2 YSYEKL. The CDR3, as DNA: TGCGCCAGCAGCCCCCCGACCCGCACAGATACGCAGTATTTT. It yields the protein CASSPPTRTDTQYF.

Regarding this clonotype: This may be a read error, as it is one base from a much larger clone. CDR3 DNA sequence: TGCGCCAGCAGCTTGGTGACAGACTCCTACGAGCAGTTCTTC. This codes for CASSLVTDSYEQFF. The chain couples TRBV5-1 to TRBJ2-1; TRBD1 might be the D (5 bases). The V and J ends lost 0 bases and 10 bases respectively, with 14 bases between them. CDR3 length equals 14 residues. Per germline, CDR1 SGHRS and CDR2 YFSETQ.

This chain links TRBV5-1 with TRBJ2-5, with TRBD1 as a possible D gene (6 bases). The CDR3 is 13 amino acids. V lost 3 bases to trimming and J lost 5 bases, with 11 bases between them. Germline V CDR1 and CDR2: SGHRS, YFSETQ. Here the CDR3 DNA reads TGCGCCAGCAGCTACCGGGACAAGGAGACCCAGTACTTC. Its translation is CASSYRDKETQYF.

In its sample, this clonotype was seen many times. The CDR3 here is CASRAGTGEGEQFF. In DNA form, the CDR3 reads TGTGCCAGCAGGGCAGGGACAGGGGAGGGTGAGCAGTTCTTC. The V gene is TRBV7-9, the J gene TRBJ2-1, with TRBD1 matching 10 bases. The CDR3 consists of 14 residues. The trim removed 6 bases at V and 9 bases at J, leaving 8 bases unmatched. Germline lookup yields CDR1 SEHNR and CDR2 FQNEAQ (reference sequence). The complete variable domain, with remaining parts taken from reference TRBV7-9 and TRBJ2-1, reads DTGVSQNPRHKITKRGQNVTFRCDPISEHNRLYWYRQTLGQGPEFLTYFQNEAQLEKSRLLSDRFSAERPKGSFSTLEIQRTEQGDSAMYLCASRAGTGEGEQFFGPGTRLTVL.

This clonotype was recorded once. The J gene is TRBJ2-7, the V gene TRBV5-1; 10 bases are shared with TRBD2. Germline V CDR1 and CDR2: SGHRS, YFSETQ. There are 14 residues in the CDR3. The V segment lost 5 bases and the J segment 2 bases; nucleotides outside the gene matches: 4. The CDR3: CASRRTSGTYEQYF. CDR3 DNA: TGCGCCAGCAGAAGGACTAGCGGAACCTACGAGCAGTACTTC.

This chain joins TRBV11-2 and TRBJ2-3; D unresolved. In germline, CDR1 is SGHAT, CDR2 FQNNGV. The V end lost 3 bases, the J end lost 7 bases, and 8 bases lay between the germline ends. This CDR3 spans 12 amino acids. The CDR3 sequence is CASSFGKNTQYF. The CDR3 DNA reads TGTGCCAGCAGCTTTGGGAAAAATACGCAGTATTTT.

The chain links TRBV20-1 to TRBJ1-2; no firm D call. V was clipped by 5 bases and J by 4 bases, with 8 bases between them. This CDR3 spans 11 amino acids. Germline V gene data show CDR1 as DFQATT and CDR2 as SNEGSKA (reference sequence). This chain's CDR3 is CSAGPSYGYTF. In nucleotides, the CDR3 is TGCAGTGCTGGACCCAGCTATGGCTACACCTTC.

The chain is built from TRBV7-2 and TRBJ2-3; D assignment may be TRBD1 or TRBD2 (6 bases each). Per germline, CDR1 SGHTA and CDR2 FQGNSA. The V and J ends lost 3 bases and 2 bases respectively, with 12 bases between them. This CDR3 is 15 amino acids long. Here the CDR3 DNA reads TGTGCCAGCAGCTTTCGGGGGCCCCACACAGATACGCAGTATTTT. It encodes CASSFRGPHTDTQYF.

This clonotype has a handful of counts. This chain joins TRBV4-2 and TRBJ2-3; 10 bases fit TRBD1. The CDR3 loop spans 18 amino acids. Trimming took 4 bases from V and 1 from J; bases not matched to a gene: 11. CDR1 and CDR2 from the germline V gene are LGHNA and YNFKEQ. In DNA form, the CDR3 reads TGTGCCAGCAGCCCACAACTAGCCGGGACAGGGGGCACAGATACGCAGTATTTT. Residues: CASSPQLAGTGGTDTQYF.

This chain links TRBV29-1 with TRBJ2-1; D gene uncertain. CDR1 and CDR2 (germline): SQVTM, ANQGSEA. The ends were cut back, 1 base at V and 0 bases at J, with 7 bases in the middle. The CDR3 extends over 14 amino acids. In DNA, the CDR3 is TGCAGCGTTGAAGCCCCGAGCTCCTACAATGAGCAGTTCTTC. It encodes CSVEAPSSYNEQFF.

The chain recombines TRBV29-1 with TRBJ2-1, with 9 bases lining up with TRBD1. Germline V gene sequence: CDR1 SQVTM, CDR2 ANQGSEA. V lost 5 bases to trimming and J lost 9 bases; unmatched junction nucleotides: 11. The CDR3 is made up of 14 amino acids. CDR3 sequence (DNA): TGCAGCGTTTACAGGGGGCGCCTTTTGGCTGAGCAGTTCTTC. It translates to CSVYRGRLLAEQFF.

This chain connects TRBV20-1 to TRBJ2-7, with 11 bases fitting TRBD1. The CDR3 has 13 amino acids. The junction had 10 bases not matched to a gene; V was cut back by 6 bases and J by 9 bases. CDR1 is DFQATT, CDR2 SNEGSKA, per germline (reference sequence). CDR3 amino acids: CSAGTGGFWAQYF. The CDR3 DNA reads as TGCAGTGCGGGGACAGGGGGGTTTTGGGCGCAGTACTTC.

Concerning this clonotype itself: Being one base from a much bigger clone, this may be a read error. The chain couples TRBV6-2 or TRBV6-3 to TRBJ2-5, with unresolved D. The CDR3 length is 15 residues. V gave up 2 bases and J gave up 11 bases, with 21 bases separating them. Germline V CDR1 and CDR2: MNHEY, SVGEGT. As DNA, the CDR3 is TGTGCCAGCAGTTACGAGAACGCGGCCTTTAATGAGCAGTACTTC. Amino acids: CASSYENAAFNEQYF.

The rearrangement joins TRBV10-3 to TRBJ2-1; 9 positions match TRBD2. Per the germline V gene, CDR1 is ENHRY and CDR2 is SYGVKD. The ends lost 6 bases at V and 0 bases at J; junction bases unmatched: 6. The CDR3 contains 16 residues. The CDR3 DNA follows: TGTGCCATCAGGGCCAGCGGGGGGAGCTCCTACAATGAGCAGTTCTTC. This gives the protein CAIRASGGSSYNEQFF.

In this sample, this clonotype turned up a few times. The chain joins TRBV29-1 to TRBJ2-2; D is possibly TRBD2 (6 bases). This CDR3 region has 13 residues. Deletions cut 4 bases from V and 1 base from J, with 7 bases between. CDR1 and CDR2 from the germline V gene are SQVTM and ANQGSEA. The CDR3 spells CSVGDLNTGELFF. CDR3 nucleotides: TGCAGCGTTGGGGACTTGAACACCGGGGAGCTGTTTTTT.

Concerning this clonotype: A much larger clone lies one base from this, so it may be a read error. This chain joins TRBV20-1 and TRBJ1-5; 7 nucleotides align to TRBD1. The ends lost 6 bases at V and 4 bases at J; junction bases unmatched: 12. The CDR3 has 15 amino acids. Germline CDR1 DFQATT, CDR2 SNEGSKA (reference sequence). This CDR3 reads CSAPWAGQINQPQHF. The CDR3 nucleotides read TGCAGTGCCCCTTGGGCGGGACAGATAAATCAGCCCCAGCATTTT.

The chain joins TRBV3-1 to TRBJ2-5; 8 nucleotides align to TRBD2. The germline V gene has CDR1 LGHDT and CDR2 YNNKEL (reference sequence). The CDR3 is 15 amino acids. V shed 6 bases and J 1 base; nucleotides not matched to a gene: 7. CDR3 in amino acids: CASRPPGLAQETQYF. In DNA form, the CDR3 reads TGTGCCAGCAGGCCACCCGGACTAGCCCAAGAGACCCAGTACTTC.